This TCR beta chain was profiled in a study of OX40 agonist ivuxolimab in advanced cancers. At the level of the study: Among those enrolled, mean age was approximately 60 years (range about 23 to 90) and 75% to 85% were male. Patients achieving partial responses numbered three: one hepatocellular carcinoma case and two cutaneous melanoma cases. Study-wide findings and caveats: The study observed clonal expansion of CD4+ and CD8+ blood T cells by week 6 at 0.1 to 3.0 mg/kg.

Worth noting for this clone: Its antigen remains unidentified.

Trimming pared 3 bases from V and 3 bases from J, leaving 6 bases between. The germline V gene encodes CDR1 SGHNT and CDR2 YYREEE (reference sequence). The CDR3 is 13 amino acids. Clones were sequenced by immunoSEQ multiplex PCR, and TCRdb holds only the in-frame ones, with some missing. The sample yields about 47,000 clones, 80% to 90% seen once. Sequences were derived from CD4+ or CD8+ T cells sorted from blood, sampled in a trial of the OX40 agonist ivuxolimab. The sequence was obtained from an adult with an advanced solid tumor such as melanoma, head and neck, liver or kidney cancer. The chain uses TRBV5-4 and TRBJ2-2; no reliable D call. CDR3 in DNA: TGTGCCAGCAGCTCCCGAGACACCGGGGAGCTGTTTTTT. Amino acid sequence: CASSSRDTGELFF.